This paragraph reports one T cell receptor (beta chain). CDR1 is SGHTA, CDR2 FQGNSA, per germline. The CDR3 covers 13 residues. V was trimmed by 5 bases and J by 1 base, leaving 8 bases between them. This sample was included in a study of control samples from healthy donors and cancer patients. The method was immunoSEQ multiplex PCR; TCRdb's version includes in-frame clones alone and lacks a portion of them. The sample contains around 230,000 clones, about 93% of which appear only once. The chain is built from TRBV7-2 and TRBJ1-1; no firm D call. The sequence came from a man in his fifties in good health. The source material was blood. The DNA of the CDR3 is TGTGCCAGCAGCATATTTGGGAACACTGAAGCTTTCTTT. Its translation is CASSIFGNTEAFF.